These 25 T cell receptor beta chains originate from one sample sequenced in a study of response to subunit inactivated influenza vaccine. Using its own MiXCR run on the RT-PCR reads, TCRdb lists one record per CDR3 protein. Of around 570,000 distinct CDR3 sequences detected, 7.6% appear once; the ten largest clones hold around 13%. This material consisted of PBMCs from blood, taken less than 25 months after vaccination. These receptors were obtained from a man between 50 and 75 years old who received an inactivated influenza vaccine.

The rearrangement joins TRBV9 to TRBJ1-6; D gene ambiguous. V dropped 0 bases and J dropped 5 bases, with 6 bases sitting between them. Germline V gene lookup returns CDR1 SGDLS and CDR2 YYNGEE. This CDR3 contains 14 residues. The CDR3 region is CASSVGSDNSPLHF. In nucleotides, the CDR3 is TGTGCCAGCAGCGTAGGGTCGGATAATTCACCCCTCCACTTT.

CDR3 coding DNA: TGTGCCAGCAGCAACAGCGGAGGTACTTACGAGCAGTACTTC. Translating it yields CASSNSGGTYEQYF. The chain recombines TRBV7-2 with TRBJ2-7; D perhaps matches TRBD2 (5 bases). V was clipped by 5 bases and J by 4 bases, with 15 bases between them. CDR3 length: 14 amino acids. Germline V gives CDR1 SGHTA, CDR2 FQGNSA. Using reference TRBV7-2 and TRBJ2-7 for the parts outside the CDR3, the full variable domain is GAGVSQSPSNKVTEKGKDVELRCDPISGHTALYWYRQSLGQGLEFLIYFQGNSAPDKSGLPSDRFSAERTGGSVSTLTIQRTQQEDSAVYLCASSNSGGTYEQYFGPGTRLTVT.

The chain has TRBV24-1 and TRBJ2-5, with 7 bases identical to TRBD1. Germline assignment: CDR1 KGHDR and CDR2 SFDVKD. The CDR3 runs 15 residues. Trimming cost V 3 bases and J 5 bases; bases outside gene matches: 8. The chain's CDR3 is CATSDATGDRETQYF. Here the CDR3 DNA reads TGTGCCACCAGTGATGCAACAGGGGATCGCGAGACCCAGTACTTC.

In its sample, this clonotype was seen a few times. The rearrangement links TRBV20-1 to TRBJ2-2; weak D call: TRBD1 (5 bases). The CDR3 extends over 15 amino acids. V was cut by 0 bases and J by 7 bases, with 15 bases left in between. Germline V lookup: CDR1 DFQATT, CDR2 SNEGSKA (reference sequence). CDR3 protein: CSARDIGRADGELFF. The CDR3 DNA reads as TGCAGTGCTAGAGATATAGGCAGGGCGGACGGGGAGCTGTTTTTT.

This rearrangement joins TRBV4-2 to TRBJ2-2, with 9 bases aligning to TRBD2. CDR1 is LGHNA, CDR2 YNFKEQ, per germline. The CDR3 length is 16 residues. V lost 4 bases, J lost 4 bases, and 7 bases stayed unmatched. The CDR3 region is CASSPQRGDTTGELFF. CDR3 sequence (DNA): TGTGCCAGCAGCCCCCAGCGGGGGGACACCACCGGGGAGCTGTTTTTT.

V and J are TRBV20-1 and TRBJ1-3; D perhaps matches TRBD1 (6 bases). The germline gives CDR1 DFQATT, CDR2 SNEGSKA (reference sequence). This CDR3 comprises 16 residues. V lost 0 bases and J lost 4, with 16 bases in between. CDR3 DNA: TGCAGTGCTAGAGATTCGGTGACAGGCAGCGGAAACACCATATATTTT. Its translation is CSARDSVTGSGNTIYF.

This clonotype has a handful of counts. J is TRBJ2-3 and V is TRBV5-5; TRBD2 is a possible D gene (5 bases). V gave up 2 bases and J gave up 3 bases, with 13 bases separating them. The germline V gene has CDR1 SGHKS and CDR2 YYEKEE (reference sequence). The length of the CDR3 is 15 residues. CDR3 region: CASSFSGSPTDTQYF. CDR3 bases: TGTGCCAGCAGCTTTTCGGGGAGCCCAACAGATACGCAGTATTTT.

The chain combines TRBV6-5 with TRBJ2-5; D gene unclear. Germline V gives CDR1 MNHEY, CDR2 SVGAGI. V was shortened by 2 bases and J by 6 bases, with 4 bases between the two germline ends. The CDR3 sequence is 11 residues long. The CDR3 is CASSYAKTQYF. DNA of the CDR3: TGTGCCAGCAGTTACGCGAAGACCCAGTACTTC.

This clonotype came up a few times. A much larger clone differs from this one at a single base, so this may be a read error. The J gene is TRBJ2-2, the V gene TRBV5-1, with D perhaps TRBD1 (6 bases). The CDR3 length is 15 residues. Looked up from germline, CDR1 is SGHRS and CDR2 is YFSETQ. The germline V and J ends were trimmed by 2 bases and 7 bases, with 15 bases remaining between them. In nucleotides, the CDR3 is TGCGCCAGCAGCTTTTCAGGGACACCCGGCGGGGAGCTGTTTTTT. It is translated as CASSFSGTPGGELFF.

The V call is TRBV6-5, the J call TRBJ1-3, with D perhaps TRBD1 (5 bases). Germline-derived CDR1 and CDR2 are MNHEY and SVGAGI. The CDR3 sequence is 17 residues long. The V end lost 0 bases, the J end lost 2 bases, and 14 bases lay between the germline ends. CDR3 DNA sequence: TGTGCCAGCAGTTACTCGATCGAGGCAGGGCCTGGAAACACCATATATTTT. It yields the protein CASSYSIEAGPGNTIYF.

This clonotype has just a few counts. The chain uses TRBV7-9 and TRBJ1-1, with D uncertain. CDR1 is SEHNR and CDR2 is FQNEAQ in the germline V gene (reference sequence). This CDR3 has 14 amino acids. Trimming pared 2 bases from V and 1 base from J, leaving 8 bases between. The CDR3 loop reads CASSLRPRNTEAFF. Written as DNA, the CDR3 is TGTGCCAGCAGCTTAAGACCTCGGAACACTGAAGCTTTCTTT.

The V and J genes are TRBV30 and TRBJ1-1; D gene ambiguous. The germline CDR1 and CDR2 sequences are GTSNPN and SVGIG (reference sequence). V lost 5 bases and J 5 bases, leaving 15 bases between the germline ends. CDR3 length: 13 residues. The CDR3 DNA reads TGTGCCTGGGGAGGGTTCGGGAATACTGAAGCTTTCTTT. It encodes CAWGGFGNTEAFF.

This clonotype appeared many times. CDR3 region: CASKNLAGGGTDTQYF. The CDR3 bases are TGTGCCAGCAAAAATTTAGCGGGAGGTGGGACAGATACGCAGTATTTT. The V call is TRBV28, the J call TRBJ2-3; TRBD2 matches 10 bases. Trimming took 7 bases from V and 3 from J; bases not matched to a gene: 10. The CDR3 runs to 16 residues. CDR1 MDHEN and CDR2 SYDVKM come from the germline V gene.

Only a few counts were recorded for this clonotype. This chain joins TRBV29-1 and TRBJ2-1; 8 nucleotides align to TRBD2. Trimming took 3 bases from V and 9 from J; bases not matched to a gene: 10. Germline CDR1 and CDR2: SQVTM and ANQGSEA. This CDR3 has 14 residues. CDR3 residues: CSVEGAGVISEQFF. CDR3 sequence (DNA): TGCAGCGTTGAGGGAGCGGGAGTTATCAGTGAGCAGTTCTTC.

CDR3 DNA sequence: TGTGCCAGCCGGCTCGGGGGGTACCACTACGAGCAGTACTTC. It is translated as CASRLGGYHYEQYF. The chain combines TRBV28 with TRBJ2-7; 7 positions agree with TRBD2. V trimming: 8 bases; J trimming: 3 bases; junction bases outside the gene matches: 10. This CDR3 is built from 14 residues. Germline CDR1 and CDR2: MDHEN and SYDVKM.

V is TRBV5-5 and J is TRBJ2-7, with 11 bases fitting TRBD1. J was trimmed by 2 bases and V by 4 bases; bases with no gene match: 5. The CDR3 runs to 15 residues. Germline CDR1 is SGHKS and CDR2 is YYEKEE (reference sequence). CDR3: CASSLRGQGAYEQYF. The CDR3 DNA reads TGTGCCAGCAGCCTGAGGGGACAGGGGGCCTACGAGCAGTACTTC.

This clonotype showed up many times. J is TRBJ1-1 and V is TRBV20-1; D unresolved. The CDR3 totals 11 residues. V was clipped by 6 bases and J by 3 bases, with 8 bases between them. Germline CDR1 DFQATT, CDR2 SNEGSKA (reference sequence). CDR3 residues: CSAREDTEAFF. CDR3 DNA sequence: TGCAGTGCCCGGGAAGACACTGAAGCTTTCTTT.

This clonotype occurred a few times. The V gene is TRBV20-1, the J gene TRBJ1-2, with TRBD1 matching over 8 bases. With V trimmed by 8 bases and J by 4 bases, 6 bases remained unmatched. Per germline, CDR1 DFQATT and CDR2 SNEGSKA (reference sequence). The CDR3 covers 12 residues. CDR3 sequence reads: CSSYRGSYGYTF. The CDR3 nucleotides are TGCAGTAGTTACAGGGGGAGCTATGGCTACACCTTC.

This clonotype was detected only a few times. The rearrangement links TRBV7-9 to TRBJ2-7; 11 bases are a match to TRBD1. V was clipped by 11 bases and J by 6 bases; unmatched bases: 6. Germline V gene data show CDR1 as SEHNR and CDR2 as FQNEAQ (reference sequence). The CDR3 consists of 12 residues. Here the CDR3 DNA reads TGTGCCCTATGGGGGACAGGGGGCGAGCAGTACTTC. Translated: CALWGTGGEQYF.

This clonotype was counted between two and nine times. The chain recombines TRBV3-1 with TRBJ2-5; 16 positions match TRBD2. J lost 14 bases, V lost 4 bases, and 7 bases had no gene match. From germline, CDR1 is LGHDT and CDR2 YNNKEL (reference sequence). The CDR3 runs to 14 residues. In DNA, the CDR3 is TGTGCCAGCAGCCTAGGGACTAGCGGGGGGGCGAATTACTTC. The encoded protein is CASSLGTSGGANYF.

The V and J genes are TRBV4-2 and TRBJ2-5; tentatively, D is TRBD2 (6 bases). The CDR3 runs 15 residues. Trimming shortened V by 4 bases and J by 2 bases, and 14 bases separated the two germline ends. The germline CDR1 and CDR2 sequences are LGHNA and YNFKEQ. The DNA for the CDR3 is TGTGCCAGCAGCCCAAATCCGGGGGAACAAGAGACCCAGTACTTC. Translated: CASSPNPGEQETQYF.

This clonotype was seen at least ten times. The rearrangement links TRBV7-6 to TRBJ1-2; 9 positions match TRBD1. CDR3 length: 15 residues. Trimming at V came to 1 base and at J to 4 bases, leaving 4 bases not matched to a gene. The germline V gene has CDR1 SGHVS and CDR2 FNYEAQ. The CDR3 loop is CASSLGTGGSYGYTF. DNA for the CDR3: TGTGCCAGCAGCTTAGGTACAGGGGGCAGCTATGGCTACACCTTC.

The rearrangement uses TRBV7-8 and TRBJ2-1, with 11 bases that match TRBD1. This CDR3 is 19 amino acids long. V shed 4 bases and J 4 bases; nucleotides not matched to a gene: 15. Germline assignment: CDR1 SGHVS and CDR2 FQNEAQ. The CDR3 reads CASSSGQGAGLALYNEQFF. The DNA of the CDR3 is TGTGCCAGCAGCTCTGGACAGGGGGCCGGACTAGCCCTTTACAATGAGCAGTTCTTC.

Only a few counts were recorded for this clonotype. Here the CDR3 reads CSPRGLAGLSTDTQYF. The CDR3 coding sequence is TGCAGTCCAAGGGGACTAGCGGGCCTAAGCACAGATACGCAGTATTTT. The chain employs TRBV20-1 and TRBJ2-3, with TRBD2 identical over 12 bases. With V trimmed by 8 bases and J by 0 bases, 9 bases remained unmatched. Germline V gene data show CDR1 as DFQATT and CDR2 as SNEGSKA (reference sequence). The CDR3 consists of 16 residues.

This clonotype was seen a single time. The J gene is TRBJ1-2, the V gene TRBV27, with 12 bases fitting TRBD1. CDR3 size: 15 residues. Germline V gives CDR1 MNHEY, CDR2 SMNVEV (reference sequence). Losses at the gene ends were 6 bases for V and 9 bases for J; bases not matched to a gene: 11. DNA for the CDR3: TGTGCCAGCAGAGAGGGACAGGGGGCAGGGTATAGCTACACCTTC. Translation: CASREGQGAGYSYTF.